A selection of T cell receptor beta chains follows, all from one sample in a study of CD8+CD57+ T cells in acquired aplastic anemia. TCRdb passed the reads through MiXCR, listing each CDR3 protein once. Of under 250,000 distinct CDR3 sequences listed, approximately 50% were seen once; the top ten hold approximately 7.8%. The sample taken for sequencing was sorted CD4+, CD8+, or CD8+CD57+ T cells (not recorded which) from PBMCs. These receptor sequences come from a human donor with aplastic anemia. Each CDR3 is given with its conserved first and last residue. The order of the fields is V gene, clone size, J gene, D gene, CDR3 protein, CDR3 DNA. The D gene is left open where the match is weak. A row's size may be missing; if present it is once, few, many or a size class.

>TRBV2|NA|TRBJ2-1|TRBD2
CASIWRAGGPYNEQFF
TGTGCCAGCATATGGCGGGCGGGAGGCCCATACAATGAGCAGTTCTTC
>TRBV10-2|many|TRBJ2-5|TRBD2
CASIAGGGRETQYF
TGCGCCAGCATAGCGGGGGGGGGCAGGGAGACCCAGTACTTC
>TRBV19|NA|TRBJ1-1|NA
CASSTDSKNTEAFF
TGTGCCAGTAGCACGGACAGTAAGAACACTGAAGCTTTCTTT
>TRBV25-1|NA|TRBJ2-2|NA
CASSERLRRELFF
TGTGCCAGCAGTGAACGGTTACGACGGGAGCTGTTTTTT
>TRBV30|many|TRBJ1-1|NA
CAWTGLVNTEAFF
TGTGCCTGGACAGGGTTGGTGAACACTGAAGCTTTCTTT
>TRBV7-9|NA|TRBJ1-2|NA
CASSLSRGENYGYTF
TGTGCCAGCAGCTTATCCCGGGGGGAAAACTATGGCTACACCTTC
>TRBV5-1|NA|TRBJ2-7|TRBD1
CASSFQGADEQYF
TGCGCCAGCAGCTTTCAGGGGGCGGACGAGCAGTACTTC
>TRBV9|few|TRBJ1-5|NA
CASSVGTANQPQHF
TGTGCCAGCAGCGTAGGGACAGCGAATCAGCCCCAGCATTTT
>TRBV29-1|NA|TRBJ1-2|TRBD1
CSVGTGFNYGYTF
TGCAGCGTGGGGACAGGCTTTAACTATGGCTACACCTTC
>TRBV9|NA|TRBJ1-1|NA
CASSAAGKEVEAFF
TGTGCCAGCAGCGCGGCCGGGAAAGAGGTTGAAGCTTTCTTT
>TRBV24-1|NA|TRBJ1-2|NA
CATSAGTFYGYTF
TGTGCCACCAGTGCGGGCACCTTCTATGGCTACACCTTC
>TRBV4-3|many|TRBJ2-7|NA
CASSQDGAGLGYEQYF
TGCGCCAGCAGCCAAGACGGGGCAGGCTTAGGGTACGAGCAGTACTTC
>TRBV28|NA|TRBJ1-2|NA
CASRTVSNYGYTF
TGTGCCAGCCGGACGGTATCTAACTATGGCTACACCTTC
>TRBV24-1|NA|TRBJ2-7|NA
CATSARGYEQYF
TGTGCCACCAGTGCCAGGGGCTACGAGCAGTACTTC
>TRBV24-1|many|TRBJ1-1|NA
CATSGGSRNTEAFF
TGTGCCACCAGTGGGGGGAGTAGGAACACTGAAGCTTTCTTT
>TRBV10-1|NA|TRBJ2-1|TRBD2
CASSERAGGPNNEQFF
TGCGCCAGCAGTGAGAGGGCGGGGGGCCCTAACAATGAGCAGTTCTTC
>TRBV7-9|NA|TRBJ1-2|NA
CVSSLPAGQMIYGYTF
TGTGTCAGCAGCTTACCCGCAGGACAAATGATCTATGGCTACACCTTC
>TRBV7-4|NA|TRBJ1-1|NA
CASSLEVRGEAFF
TGTGCCAGCAGCTTAGAAGTGCGGGGTGAAGCTTTCTTT
>TRBV12-3/TRBV12-4|many|TRBJ2-7|TRBD1
CASSLDRDFYEQYF
TGTGCCAGCAGCCTAGACAGGGATTTTTACGAGCAGTACTTC
>TRBV20-1|NA|TRBJ1-1|NA
CSARGESNTEAFF
TGCAGTGCTAGAGGGGAATCGAACACTGAAGCTTTCTTT
>TRBV27|few|TRBJ1-1|NA
CASLWGTEAFF
TGTGCCAGTCTATGGGGGACTGAAGCTTTCTTT
>TRBV20-1|NA|TRBJ1-2|TRBD1
CSVGGGRGLSGYTF
TGCAGTGTGGGGGGAGGCAGGGGGCTGTCTGGCTACACCTTC
>TRBV4-2|NA|TRBJ1-3|TRBD1
CASSSRQGPGNTIYF
TGTGCCAGCAGCTCACGACAGGGTCCTGGAAACACCATATATTTT
>TRBV5-1|NA|TRBJ2-1|TRBD2
CASTTSSYDEQLF
TGCGCCAGCACGACTAGCAGCTACGATGAGCAGCTCTTC
>TRBV6-5|NA|TRBJ2-5|NA
CASSPGLLGMKTQYF
TGTGCCAGCAGTCCCGGACTCCTTGGAATGAAGACCCAGTACTTC
>TRBV19|NA|TRBJ2-7|TRBD2
CASGTTYEQYF
TGTGCCAGTGGGACTACTTACGAGCAGTACTTC
>TRBV5-6|many|TRBJ2-7|NA
CASSLVGALEQYF
TGTGCCAGCAGCTTGGTGGGGGCTCTCGAGCAGTACTTC
>TRBV11-2|many|TRBJ2-7|NA
CASSLYGGSGYEQYF
TGTGCCAGCAGCTTATATGGGGGCTCCGGCTACGAGCAGTACTTC
>TRBV12-5|NA|TRBJ1-2|TRBD1
CASGIADPGQGFNYGYTF
TGTGCTAGTGGTATAGCAGACCCGGGACAGGGGTTCAACTATGGCTACACCTTC
>TRBV5-1|NA|TRBJ2-7|NA
CASSSGFLSYEQYF
TGTGCCAGCAGTTCGGGGTTTCTATCCTACGAGCAGTACTTC
>TRBV6-1|NA|TRBJ2-7|NA
CASSSRDKAPYEQYF
TGTGCCAGCAGTTCAAGGGACAAGGCACCCTACGAGCAGTACTTC